The present TCR beta chain was sequenced within a study of tumor-infiltrating lymphocytes in primary liver carcinoma. Production of TCR beta cDNA used around 500 ng total RNA together with a constant-region primer. Modified slightly, ARM-PCR produced TCR beta libraries over three nested multiplex PCR rounds. Forward primers for TRBV1-TRBV30 and a C-beta reverse primer served the first two PCR rounds, at about 11 cycles each. TCRdb re-called the multiplex PCR reads through MiXCR, storing one row per CDR3 protein. This table holds 100,000 to 150,000 distinct CDR3 sequences, around 60% found once. This CDR3 comprises 15 residues. V was pared by 6 bases and J by 3 bases, with 15 bases between. In germline, CDR1 is MDHEN, CDR2 SYDVKM. Each 20-30 mg portion of unsorted bulk tissue served as the source for co-extraction of RNA and DNA. The table lists this clonotype with a count of one.

The chain combines TRBV28 with TRBJ1-5; a possible D gene is TRBD1 (6 bases). What was sequenced was liver tumor tissue from sampling region 3. Subset: tumor region T3, left-lateral pole. This sequence originates from an older woman with primary liver carcinoma and hepatitis B virus infection. CDR3 nucleotides: TGTGCCAGCAGGGTCGGGGGGGCCTTCAATCAGCCCCAGCATTTT. Translated, it gives CASRVGGAFNQPQHF.